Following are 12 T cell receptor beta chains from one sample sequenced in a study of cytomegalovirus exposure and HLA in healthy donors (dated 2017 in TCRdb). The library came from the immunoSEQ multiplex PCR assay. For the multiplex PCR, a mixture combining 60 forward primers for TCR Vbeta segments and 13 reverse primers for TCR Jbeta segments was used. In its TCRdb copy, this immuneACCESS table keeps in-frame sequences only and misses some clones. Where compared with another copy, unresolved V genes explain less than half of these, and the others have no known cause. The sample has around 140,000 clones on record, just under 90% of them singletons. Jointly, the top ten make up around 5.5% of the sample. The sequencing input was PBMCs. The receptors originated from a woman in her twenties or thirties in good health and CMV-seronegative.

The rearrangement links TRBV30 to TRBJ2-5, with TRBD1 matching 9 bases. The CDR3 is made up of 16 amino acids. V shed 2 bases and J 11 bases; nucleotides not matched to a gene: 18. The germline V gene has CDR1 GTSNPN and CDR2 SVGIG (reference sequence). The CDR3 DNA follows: TGTGCCTGGAGTCCGGGCTGGGACAGGGTGGTTGTGGAGCAGTACTTC. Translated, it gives CAWSPGWDRVVVEQYF.

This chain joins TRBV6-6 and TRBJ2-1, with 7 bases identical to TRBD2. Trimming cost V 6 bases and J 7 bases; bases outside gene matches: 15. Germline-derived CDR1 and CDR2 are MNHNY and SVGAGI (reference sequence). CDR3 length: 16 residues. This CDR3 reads CASRMEKGRESNEQFF. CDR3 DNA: TGTGCCAGCAGGATGGAGAAGGGGCGGGAGTCAAATGAGCAGTTCTTC.

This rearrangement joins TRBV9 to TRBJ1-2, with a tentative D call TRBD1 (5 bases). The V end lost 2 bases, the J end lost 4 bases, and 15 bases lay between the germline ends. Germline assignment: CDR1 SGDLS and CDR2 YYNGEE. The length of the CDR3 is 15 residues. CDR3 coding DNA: TGTGCCAGCAGCGTGGGCATCGGTGGGGCCTATGGCTACACCTTC. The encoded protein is CASSVGIGGAYGYTF.

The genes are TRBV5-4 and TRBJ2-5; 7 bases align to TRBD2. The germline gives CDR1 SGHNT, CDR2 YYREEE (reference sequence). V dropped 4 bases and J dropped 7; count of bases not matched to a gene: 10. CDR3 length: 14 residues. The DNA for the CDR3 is TGTGCCAGCAGCAGAAAAGCCTCGGGGGGGACCCAGTACTTC. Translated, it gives CASSRKASGGTQYF.

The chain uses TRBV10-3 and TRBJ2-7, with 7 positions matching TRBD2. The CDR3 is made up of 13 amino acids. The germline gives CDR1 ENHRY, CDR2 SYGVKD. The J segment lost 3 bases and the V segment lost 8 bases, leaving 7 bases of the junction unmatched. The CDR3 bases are TGTGCCATCGGGAGGGGCCCGGACTACGAGCAGTACTTC. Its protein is CAIGRGPDYEQYF.

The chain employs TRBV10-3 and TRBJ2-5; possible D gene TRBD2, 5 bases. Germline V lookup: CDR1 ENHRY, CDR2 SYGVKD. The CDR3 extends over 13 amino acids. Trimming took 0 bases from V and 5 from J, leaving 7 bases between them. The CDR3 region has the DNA TGTGCCATCAGTGAGTCAAGGAGGGAGACCCAGTACTTC. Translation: CAISESRRETQYF.

DNA for the CDR3: TGTGCCAGCAGCCCCCTAGCGGGGATCCCAGATACGCAGTATTTT. This codes for CASSPLAGIPDTQYF. The chain recombines TRBV9 with TRBJ2-3; 9 bases agree with TRBD2. Germline values: CDR1 SGDLS, CDR2 YYNGEE. With V trimmed by 4 bases and J by 4 bases, 7 bases remained unmatched. The CDR3 totals 15 residues.

The CDR3 protein is CASSQGPRGYEQYF. As DNA, the CDR3 is TGCGCCAGCAGCCAAGGCCCTAGAGGATACGAGCAGTACTTC. The chain combines TRBV4-1 with TRBJ2-5; D is undetermined. With the DNA end fitting TRBJ2-7 better, the J assignment may be wrong. This CDR3 region has 14 residues. Germline V CDR1 and CDR2: MGHRA, YSYEKL.

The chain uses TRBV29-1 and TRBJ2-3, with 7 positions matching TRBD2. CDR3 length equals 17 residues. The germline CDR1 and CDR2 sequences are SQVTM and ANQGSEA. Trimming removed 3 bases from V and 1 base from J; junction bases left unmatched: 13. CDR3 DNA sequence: TGCAGCGTTGAGGTGTGGGGAAGCGGGGTCGGCACAGATACGCAGTATTTT. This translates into CSVEVWGSGVGTDTQYF.

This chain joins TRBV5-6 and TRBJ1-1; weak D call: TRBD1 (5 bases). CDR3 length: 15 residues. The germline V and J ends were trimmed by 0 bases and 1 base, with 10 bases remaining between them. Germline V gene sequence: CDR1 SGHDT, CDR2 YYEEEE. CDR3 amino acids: CASSLVRGTNTEAFF. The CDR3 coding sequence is TGTGCCAGCAGCTTGGTTAGGGGAACGAACACTGAAGCTTTCTTT. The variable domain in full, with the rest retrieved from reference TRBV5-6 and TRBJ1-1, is DAGVTQSPTHLIKTRGQQVTLRCSPKSGHDTVSWYQQALGQGPQFIFQYYEEEERQRGNFPDRFSGHQFPNYSSELNVNALLLGDSALYLCASSLVRGTNTEAFFGQGTRLTVV.

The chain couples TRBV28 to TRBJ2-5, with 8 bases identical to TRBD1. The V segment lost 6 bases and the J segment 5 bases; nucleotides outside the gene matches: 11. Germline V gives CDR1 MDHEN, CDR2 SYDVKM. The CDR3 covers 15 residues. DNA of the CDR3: TGTGCCAGCAGCCGCGAGACAGGGGCTCGGGAGACCCAGTACTTC. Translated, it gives CASSRETGARETQYF.

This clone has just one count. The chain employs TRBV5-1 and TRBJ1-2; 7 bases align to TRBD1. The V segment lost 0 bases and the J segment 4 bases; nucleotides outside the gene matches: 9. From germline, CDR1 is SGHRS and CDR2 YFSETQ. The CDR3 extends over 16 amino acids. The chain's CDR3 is CASSLGDRATFYGYTF. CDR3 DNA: TGCGCCAGCAGCTTGGGGGACAGAGCCACTTTCTATGGCTACACCTTC.